The TCR beta chain described here comes from a study of shared clonotypes between healthy human individuals. Sequencing used immunoSEQ multiplex PCR; TCRdb keeps in-frame clones, though not all of them. The top ten clones hold about 1% of a sample with approximately 1,500,000 clones, more than 95% of them seen once. From germline, CDR1 is SGHDT and CDR2 YYEEEE. This CDR3 spans 15 amino acids. V lost 1 base and J 1 base, leaving 11 bases between the germline ends. The sequenced sample was naive CD4+ T cells sorted from blood. Subset denoted: CD45RA+ positively selected. The clonotype was recovered from a young man in good health. The gene calls are TRBV5-6 and TRBJ1-1; D is undetermined. The CDR3 here is CASSLKIGGNTEAFF. Here the CDR3 DNA reads TGTGCCAGCAGCTTGAAAATTGGTGGGAACACTGAAGCTTTCTTT.